The source of this T cell receptor beta chain is a study of cytomegalovirus exposure and HLA in healthy donors. Primers: 60 Vbeta forward and 13 Jbeta reverse. Method: immunoSEQ multiplex PCR; TCRdb's copy keeps in-frame clones and lacks some. The sample consists of 100,000 to 150,000 clones, roughly three quarters of them appearing once. CDR1 is SGHKS, CDR2 YYEKEE, per germline (reference sequence). Trimming removed 4 bases from V and 7 bases from J, with 11 bases in between. The CDR3 spans 13 residues. This chain uses TRBV5-5 with TRBJ2-2; D not certain. Sequenced input: PBMCs. The sequence came from a woman younger than 45 in good health and CMV-seronegative. The CDR3 loop reads CASSARDGGELFF. Written as DNA, the CDR3 is TGTGCCAGCAGCGCTAGAGACGGCGGGGAGCTGTTTTTT.